This T cell receptor beta chain was profiled in a study of OX40 agonist ivuxolimab in advanced cancers. Method: immunoSEQ multiplex PCR; TCRdb's copy keeps in-frame clones and lacks some. The sample yields about 84,000 clones, around nine tenths seen once. Of note for this clone: Its antigen is not known.

V was shortened by 5 bases and J by 3 bases, with 18 bases between the two germline ends. The length of the CDR3 is 16 residues. Germline V lookup: CDR1 MGHDK, CDR2 SYGVNS. Blood draws occurred at baseline, cycle 4 day 1, and cycle 7 day 1. The study's findings and limits: It was not determined which antigens were specifically recognized by the peripheral T cells that had undergone clonal expansion.

This TCR was sampled from an adult with an advanced solid tumor such as melanoma, head and neck, liver or kidney cancer. The source material was CD4+ or CD8+ T cells sorted from blood, sampled in a trial of the OX40 agonist ivuxolimab. J is TRBJ2-3 and V is TRBV25-1; D may be TRBD1 (5 bases). The DNA of the CDR3 is TGTGCCAGCAGTACCATGGTGGCAGGGCCAACAGATACGCAGTATTTT. It translates to CASSTMVAGPTDTQYF.